This T cell receptor (beta chain) originates from a study of T cells in women clearing cervical HPV infection. In the study overall: Donors had HPV16-related CIN3 or worse; 2 had invasive cancer.

Broader study findings: CIN3+ cases had significantly higher TCR repertoire richness than controls, but evenness did not differ. Cases carried less TRBV6-7 than controls: roughly 0.11% versus 0.16%.

This table comes from immunoSEQ multiplex PCR, and its TCRdb copy is limited to in-frame clones, with some not included. This sample contains tens of thousands of clones. On this clone itself: The antigen remains undetermined. The observed sequence ends 3 residues before the CDR3 terminus, with the missing tail filled in from the germline J gene.

This CDR3 comprises 18 residues. V was trimmed by 3 bases and J by 4 bases, leaving 22 bases between them. Germline V gene sequence: CDR1 SGHRS, CDR2 YFSETQ. This sequence joins TRBV5-1 and TRBJ2-2; D might be TRBD1 (7 bases). The clonotype was recovered from a woman aged 18-70 years with a cervical HPV16 infection that either progressed to CIN3+ or cleared (not recorded which). The specimen was blood buffy coat. The sequenced CDR3 bases are TGCGCCAGCAGCTCACCGACAGGGCTCTTGGGAGGCACCGGGGAG. Its translation: CASSSPTGLLGGTGE. The entire CDR3 protein reads CASSSPTGLLGGTGELFF.